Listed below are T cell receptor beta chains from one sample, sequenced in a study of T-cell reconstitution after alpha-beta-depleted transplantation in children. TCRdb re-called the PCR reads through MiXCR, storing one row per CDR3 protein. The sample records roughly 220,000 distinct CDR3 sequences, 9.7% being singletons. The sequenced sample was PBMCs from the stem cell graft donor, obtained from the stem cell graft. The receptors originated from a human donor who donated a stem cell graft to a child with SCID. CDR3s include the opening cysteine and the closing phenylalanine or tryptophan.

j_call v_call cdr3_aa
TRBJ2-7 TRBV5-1 CASSLTLGDYEQYF
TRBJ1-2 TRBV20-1 CSASSGADGYTF
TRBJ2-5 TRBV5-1 CASSPMETGQETQYF
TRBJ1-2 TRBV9 CASSVGDSYGYTF
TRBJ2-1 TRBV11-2 CASSSITGAGYNEQFF
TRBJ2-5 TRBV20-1 CSASLPSGGFQETQYF
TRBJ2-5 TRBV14 CASSQGRQQVETQYF
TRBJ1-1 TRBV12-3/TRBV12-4 CASSPEIYTEAFF
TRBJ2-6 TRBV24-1 CATSDSGVGRAGANVLTF
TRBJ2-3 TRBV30 CAWSYGGGTDTQYF
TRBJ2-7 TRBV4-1 CASSQVLGHLYEQYF
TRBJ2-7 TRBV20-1 CSAAGTGHYEQYF
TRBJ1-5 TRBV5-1 CASSLDTGPGPQHF
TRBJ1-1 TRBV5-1 CASGTAGNTEAFF
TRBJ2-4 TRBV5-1 CASSLTTDPDIQHF
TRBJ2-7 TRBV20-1 CSASGSAGPRGQYF
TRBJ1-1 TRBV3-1 CASSLSGTRNTEAFF
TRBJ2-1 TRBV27 CASSRNGGGDEQFF
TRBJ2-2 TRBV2 CASDDRGRTGELFF
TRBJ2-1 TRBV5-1 CASSLQAGAIYNEQFF